This T cell receptor beta chain was recorded in a study of shared clonotypes between healthy human individuals. Study results and limitations: Of the naive CD4 clonotypes, around 4.8% were shared across a handful of donors. Clonotypes which were not shared had lower generation probabilities than clonotypes that all four donors shared.

Deep-level running was used for the assay. TCRdb's table, derived via immunoSEQ multiplex PCR, lists solely in-frame clones and lacks some. The table has a few million clones, 85% to 95% seen once. As regards this clone: The target antigen is unknown. Other DNA sequences from this sample encode an identical CDR3 as well.

Germline V lookup: CDR1 SGHTA, CDR2 FQGNSA. Trimming left V 5 bases short and J 6 bases short, with 6 bases between. There are 11 residues in the CDR3. This sequence originates from a man younger than 35 in good health. Some clones in this sample may be carry-over from other donors' samples. Sequencing input: naive CD4+ T cells from PBMCs. Subset described: CD45RA+ positively selected. The chain combines TRBV7-2 with TRBJ2-3; possible D gene TRBD2, 6 bases. The DNA of the CDR3 is TGTGCCAGCAGCCGGGGGGATACGCAGTATTTT. It codes for CASSRGDTQYF.